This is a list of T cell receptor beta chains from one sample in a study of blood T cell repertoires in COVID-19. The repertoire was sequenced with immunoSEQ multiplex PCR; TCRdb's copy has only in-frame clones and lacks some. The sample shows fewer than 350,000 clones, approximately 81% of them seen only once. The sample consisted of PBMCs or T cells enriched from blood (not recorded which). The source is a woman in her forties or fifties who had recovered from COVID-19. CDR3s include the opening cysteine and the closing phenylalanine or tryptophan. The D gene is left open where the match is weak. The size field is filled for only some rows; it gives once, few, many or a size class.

CDR3nt: TGTGCCAGCAGCGAGCGACTGGGGACTAGCGGGAGTAATGAGCAGTTCTTC
CDR3aa: CASSERLGTSGSNEQFF
j_gene: TRBJ2-1
v_gene: TRBV7-9
d_gene: TRBD2
abundance: -

CDR3nt: TGTGCCAGCAGCGTAGCCGGGACTAGCGGATACAATGAGCAGTTCTTC
CDR3aa: CASSVAGTSGYNEQFF
j_gene: TRBJ2-1
v_gene: TRBV9
d_gene: TRBD2
abundance: -

CDR3nt: TGTGCCAGCAGCTTGGTTGGGGTCGGGGCCTACGAGCAGTACTTC
CDR3aa: CASSLVGVGAYEQYF
j_gene: TRBJ2-7
v_gene: TRBV5-4
d_gene: -
abundance: once

CDR3nt: TGTGCCAGCAGTTCAACAGGGGGCGAGGATGAAAAACTGTTTTTT
CDR3aa: CASSSTGGEDEKLFF
j_gene: TRBJ1-4
v_gene: TRBV6-2/TRBV6-3
d_gene: TRBD1
abundance: -

CDR3nt: TGTGCCAGCAGGTCGAGACTGAGCTCCTACGAGCAGTACTTC
CDR3aa: CASRSRLSSYEQYF
j_gene: TRBJ2-7
v_gene: TRBV11-2
d_gene: -
abundance: -

CDR3nt: TGCAGTGCTAGTTCCAGGGGACAGGGAGGCTACACCTTC
CDR3aa: CSASSRGQGGYTF
j_gene: TRBJ1-2
v_gene: TRBV20-1
d_gene: TRBD1
abundance: -

CDR3nt: TGTGCCACCAGCAGAGACATACAGGGCTCCGAGCAGTACTTC
CDR3aa: CATSRDIQGSEQYF
j_gene: TRBJ2-7
v_gene: TRBV15
d_gene: -
abundance: -

CDR3nt: TGCAGCGTTGCTCCTAGCGGAACCACAGATACGCAGTATTTT
CDR3aa: CSVAPSGTTDTQYF
j_gene: TRBJ2-3
v_gene: TRBV29-1
d_gene: TRBD2
abundance: -

CDR3nt: TGTGCCAGCAGCTACGGGAGGGCCGGCTACAATGAGCAGTTCTTC
CDR3aa: CASSYGRAGYNEQFF
j_gene: TRBJ2-1
v_gene: TRBV11-3
d_gene: TRBD2
abundance: once

CDR3nt: TGTGCCAGCAGCACCCCCAGTAGCAGGGTGTTTTCACCCCTCCACTTT
CDR3aa: CASSTPSSRVFSPLHF
j_gene: TRBJ1-6
v_gene: TRBV11-2
d_gene: -
abundance: -

CDR3nt: TGCGCCAGCAGCTTCAGGGTGGGCACTGAAGCTTTCTTT
CDR3aa: CASSFRVGTEAFF
j_gene: TRBJ1-1
v_gene: TRBV5-1
d_gene: -
abundance: -

CDR3nt: TGTGCCAGCAGCCAGTCGACAGGGACCCCTGAAGCTTTCTTT
CDR3aa: CASSQSTGTPEAFF
j_gene: TRBJ1-1
v_gene: TRBV3-1/TRBV3-2
d_gene: TRBD1
abundance: -

CDR3nt: TGTGCCAGTAGTATGGGTGGACAGGGGATAGGAGAGACCCAGTACTTC
CDR3aa: CASSMGGQGIGETQYF
j_gene: TRBJ2-5
v_gene: TRBV19
d_gene: TRBD1
abundance: -

CDR3nt: TGTGCCAGCAGTTTAAAGGGGGATCAGCCCCAGCATTTT
CDR3aa: CASSLKGDQPQHF
j_gene: TRBJ1-5
v_gene: TRBV12-3/TRBV12-4
d_gene: -
abundance: -

CDR3nt: TGTGCCAGTAGTAGGCGGGGCGGCGGTGATGAAAAACTGTTTTTT
CDR3aa: CASSRRGGGDEKLFF
j_gene: TRBJ1-4
v_gene: TRBV19
d_gene: -
abundance: -

CDR3nt: TGTGCCAGCAGAACCGGGAGTGGAGGGCCTGGCGGGGAGCTGTTTTTT
CDR3aa: CASRTGSGGPGGELFF
j_gene: TRBJ2-2
v_gene: TRBV3-1/TRBV3-2
d_gene: -
abundance: -

CDR3nt: TGTGCCAGCAGTATACGAGGGGGTGAAAAACTGTTTTTT
CDR3aa: CASSIRGGEKLFF
j_gene: TRBJ1-4
v_gene: TRBV6-5
d_gene: -
abundance: -

CDR3nt: TGTGCCTGGAGTGTATCGAGCGGGGCTTACAATGAGCAGTTCTTC
CDR3aa: CAWSVSSGAYNEQFF
j_gene: TRBJ2-1
v_gene: TRBV30
d_gene: TRBD2
abundance: -